The entry below gives a single TCR beta chain sequence along with its context. No antigen is known for it. This sample is drawn from a study of cytomegalovirus exposure and HLA in healthy donors. General study results and limits: In a later analysis, specific HLA alleles were associated with some 16,000 TCR beta sequences at a 0.05 false discovery rate.

Vbeta (60) and Jbeta (13) primers were used in the PCR. Profiled with immunoSEQ multiplex PCR; TCRdb holds only in-frame clones, not every one. Seen here are about 170,000 clones, around 82% observed once, and the top ten hold 13%. The sequence was collected from a woman between 45 and 60 years old in good health and CMV-seropositive. The specimen was PBMCs.

The CDR3 DNA reads as TGTGCCAGCAGTTTCAGGCAGGGGAACACTGAAGCTTTCTTT. Protein: CASSFRQGNTEAFF. This chain joins TRBV27 and TRBJ1-1, with TRBD1 as a possible D gene (5 bases). The germline CDR1 and CDR2 sequences are MNHEY and SMNVEV (reference sequence). Trimming shortened V by 3 bases and J by 1 base, and 9 bases separated the two germline ends. This CDR3 is built from 14 residues.